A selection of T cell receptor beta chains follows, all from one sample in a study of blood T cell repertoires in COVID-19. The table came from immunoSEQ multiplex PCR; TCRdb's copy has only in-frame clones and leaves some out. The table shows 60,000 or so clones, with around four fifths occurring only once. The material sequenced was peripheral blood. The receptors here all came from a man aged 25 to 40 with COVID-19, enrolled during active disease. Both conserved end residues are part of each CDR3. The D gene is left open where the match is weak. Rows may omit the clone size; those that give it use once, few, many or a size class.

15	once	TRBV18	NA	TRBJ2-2	TGTGCCAGCTCTCAACGGGACAAGAACACCGGGGAGCTGTTTTTT	CASSQRDKNTGELFF
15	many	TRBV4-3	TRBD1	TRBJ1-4	TGCGCCAGCACCGTTTCAGGGGGGACTAATGAAAAACTGTTTTTT	CASTVSGGTNEKLFF
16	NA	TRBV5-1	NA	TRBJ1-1	TGCGCCAGCAGCTTGCCCCTGGGAGGGAGGAACACTGAAGCTTTCTTT	CASSLPLGGRNTEAFF
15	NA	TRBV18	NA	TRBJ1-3	TGTGCCAGCTCACCGATTCCCTCGGGGGGAAACACCATATATTTT	CASSPIPSGGNTIYF
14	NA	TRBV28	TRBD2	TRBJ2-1	TGTGCCAGTGACCTAGCGGGAGGGCGCGGTGAGCAGTTCTTC	CASDLAGGRGEQFF
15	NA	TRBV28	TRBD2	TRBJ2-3	TGTGCCAGCAGTCAGCGGGATACTAGCACAGATACGCAGTATTTT	CASSQRDTSTDTQYF
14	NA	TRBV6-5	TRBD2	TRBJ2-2	TGTGCCAGCAGTCCCCGGGGGGGAATCGGGGAGCTGTTTTTT	CASSPRGGIGELFF
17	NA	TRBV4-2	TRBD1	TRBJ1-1	TGTGCCAGCAGCCGGGACAGGGGCCTGGGGACGAACACTGAAGCTTTCTTT	CASSRDRGLGTNTEAFF
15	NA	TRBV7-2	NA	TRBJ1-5	TGTGCCAGCAGCTTAGTGAGGGCGAGCAATCAGCCCCAGCATTTT	CASSLVRASNQPQHF
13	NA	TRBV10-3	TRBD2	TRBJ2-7	TGTGCCATCAGTGAGCGGACTAGCGGGGGAAAGTACTTC	CAISERTSGGKYF
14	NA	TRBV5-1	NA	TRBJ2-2	TGCGCCAGCAGCTTGAGAAGCGGCACCGGGGAGCTGTTTTTT	CASSLRSGTGELFF
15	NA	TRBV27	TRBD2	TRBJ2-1	TGTGCCAGCACCGTTATGGGGACTAGCTTCCATGAGCAGTTCTTC	CASTVMGTSFHEQFF
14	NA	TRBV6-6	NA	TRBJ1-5	TGTGCCAGCAGTGCCCTACAGGGAAGTCAGCCCCAGCATTTT	CASSALQGSQPQHF
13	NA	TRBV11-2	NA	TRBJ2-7	TGTGCCAGCAGTTTTGCCCTATCCTACGAGCAGTACTTC	CASSFALSYEQYF
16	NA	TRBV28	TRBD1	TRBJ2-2	TGTGCCAGCAGTTTCGACGGGACGGACAGGACCGGGGAGCTGTTTTTT	CASSFDGTDRTGELFF
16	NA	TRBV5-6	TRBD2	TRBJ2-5	TGTGCCAGCAGCCTGGGGACTAGCGGGAAAGAAGAGACCCAGTACTTC	CASSLGTSGKEETQYF
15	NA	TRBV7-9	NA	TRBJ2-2	TGTGCCAGCAGCTTGACAGGAGCGAACACCGGGGAGCTGTTTTTT	CASSLTGANTGELFF
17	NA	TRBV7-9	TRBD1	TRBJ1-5	TGTGCCAGCAGCCCCGGGACAGACAGAGATGGCAATCAGCCCCAGCATTTT	CASSPGTDRDGNQPQHF
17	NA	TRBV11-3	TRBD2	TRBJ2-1	TGTGCCAGCAGCTTCTATTGGACTAGCGGGCAGAACAATGAGCAGTTCTTC	CASSFYWTSGQNNEQFF
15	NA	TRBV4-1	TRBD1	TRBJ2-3	TGCGCCAGCAGCTACACAGGGGGCGCGTCGGATACGCAGTATTTT	CASSYTGGASDTQYF
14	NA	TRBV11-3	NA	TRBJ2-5	TGTGCCAGCAGCATGTCTAGCAGCGGAGAGACCCAGTACTTC	CASSMSSSGETQYF
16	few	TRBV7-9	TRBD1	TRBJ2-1	TGTGCCAGCAGCTCGGACAGGGCCCGGTCCTACAATGAGCAGTTCTTC	CASSSDRARSYNEQFF
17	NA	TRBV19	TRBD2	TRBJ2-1	TGTGCCAGTAGTATAGGTAGAAGCGGGAGGACCTACAATGAGCAGTTCTTC	CASSIGRSGRTYNEQFF
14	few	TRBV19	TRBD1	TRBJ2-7	TGTGCCAGTAGTACAAGACAGGGCCGCTACGAGCAGTACTTC	CASSTRQGRYEQYF
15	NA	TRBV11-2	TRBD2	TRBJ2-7	TGTGCCAGCAGCTTAGTCCTAGCGGGGTCCTACGAGCAGTACTTC	CASSLVLAGSYEQYF
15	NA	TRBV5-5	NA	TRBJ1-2	TGTGCCAGCAGCGGTAGGCCTGAAGGGAGGAGCGGCTACACCTTC	CASSGRPEGRSGYTF
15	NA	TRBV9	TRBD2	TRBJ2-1	TGTGCCAGCAGCGCACTAGCGGGAGAAGGAAATGAGCAGTTCTTC	CASSALAGEGNEQFF
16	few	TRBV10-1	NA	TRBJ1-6	TGCGCCAGCAGGGAAAACAGGGCCGAGATTATTTCACCCCTCCACTTT	CASRENRAEIISPLHF
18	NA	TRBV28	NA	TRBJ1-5	TGTGCCAGCAGTACCTCCCTGGTCACAGTGGATAGCAATCAGCCCCAGCATTTT	CASSTSLVTVDSNQPQHF
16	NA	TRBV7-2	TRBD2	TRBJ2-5	TGTGCCAGCAGCTTAGCAGCGGGGGGTTCCCAAGAGACCCAGTACTTC	CASSLAAGGSQETQYF
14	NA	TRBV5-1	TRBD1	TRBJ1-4	TGCGCCAGCAGCTCCGGGACAGGGGGTGAAAAACTGTTTTTT	CASSSGTGGEKLFF
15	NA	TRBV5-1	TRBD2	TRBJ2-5	TGCGCCAGCAGCTTGGGTGGGACTAGCGGAGAGACCCAGTACTTC	CASSLGGTSGETQYF
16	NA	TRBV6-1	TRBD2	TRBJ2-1	TGTGCCAGCAGTGAAAATAAGCGGGGGGCCTACAATGAGCAGTTCTTC	CASSENKRGAYNEQFF
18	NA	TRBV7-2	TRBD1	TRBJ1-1	TGTGCCAGCAGCTCTCCGGGACAGGGGGCATCAATGAACACTGAAGCTTTCTTT	CASSSPGQGASMNTEAFF
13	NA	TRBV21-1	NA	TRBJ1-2	TGTGCCAGCAGCAAAGATCAGGGCCATGGCTACACCTTC	CASSKDQGHGYTF
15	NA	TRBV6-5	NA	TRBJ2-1	TGTGCCAGCACCCTCAACCCCGAGGCTTACAATGAGCAGTTCTTC	CASTLNPEAYNEQFF
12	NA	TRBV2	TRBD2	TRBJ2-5	TGTGCCAGCACCGAGAGCGGCTGGAGCGGGGACTTC	CASTESGWSGDF
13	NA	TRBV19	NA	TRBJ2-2	TGTGCCAGTAGTTGGGGGGTTACCGGGGAGCTGTTTTTT	CASSWGVTGELFF
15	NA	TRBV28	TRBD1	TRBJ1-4	TGTGCCAGCAGCCTCGGGACAGGGGTGGAGGAAAAACTGTTTTTT	CASSLGTGVEEKLFF
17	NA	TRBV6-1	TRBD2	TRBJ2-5	TGTGCCAGCAGTGAAGCGGGCCGATTAGCGGGGAAGGAGACCCAGTACTTC	CASSEAGRLAGKETQYF
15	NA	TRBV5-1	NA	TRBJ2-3	TGCGCCAGCAGCTTATTCCCAGGGGCAACAGATACGCAGTATTTT	CASSLFPGATDTQYF
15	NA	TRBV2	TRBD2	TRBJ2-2	TGTGCCAGTACGGGACTAGCGGGGGTTACCGGGGAGCTGTTTTTT	CASTGLAGVTGELFF
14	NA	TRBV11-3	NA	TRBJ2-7	TGTGCCAGCAGCTTACGAGAGAGCTCCTACGAGCAGTACTTC	CASSLRESSYEQYF
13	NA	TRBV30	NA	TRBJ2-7	TGTGCCTGGAGTGTTGGCAGGCCCTACGAGCAGTACTTC	CAWSVGRPYEQYF
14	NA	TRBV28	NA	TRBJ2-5	TGTGCCAGCAGTCCACAGGGATACCAAGAGACCCAGTACTTC	CASSPQGYQETQYF
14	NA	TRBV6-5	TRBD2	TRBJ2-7	TGTGCCAGCAGTCCACCGGGACTAGCGGGAGGGATCCACTTC	CASSPPGLAGGIHF
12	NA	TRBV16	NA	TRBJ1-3	TGTGCCAGCAGCCAAAATAGAAACACCATATATTTT	CASSQNRNTIYF
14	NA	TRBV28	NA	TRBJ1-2	TGTGCCAGCAGTTTAGGGCAGGCACTCTATGGCTACACCTTC	CASSLGQALYGYTF
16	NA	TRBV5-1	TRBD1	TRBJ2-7	TGCGCCAGCAGCTTGTCGCCTACAGGGGAAGGGTACGAGCAGTACTTC	CASSLSPTGEGYEQYF
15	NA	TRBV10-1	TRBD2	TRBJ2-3	TGCGCCAGCAGTAATCCAGCGGGAGGCACAGATACGCAGTATTTT	CASSNPAGGTDTQYF
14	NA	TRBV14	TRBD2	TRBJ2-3	TGTGCCAGCAGCCAGGACCTCGGGAGGGGTGCGCAGTATTTT	CASSQDLGRGAQYF
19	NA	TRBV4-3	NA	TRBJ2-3	TGCGCCAGCAGCCAAGGACGGGTTTTAGCGAGACTAAACACAGATACGCAGTATTTT	CASSQGRVLARLNTDTQYF
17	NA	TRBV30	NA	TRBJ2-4	TGTGCCTGGAGCCGGGACATATCCGGGCTAGCCAAAAACATTCAGTACTTC	CAWSRDISGLAKNIQYF
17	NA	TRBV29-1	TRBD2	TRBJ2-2	TGCAGCGTTGATCCGGGACTAGCGGGAGAGGGCACCGGGGAGCTGTTTTTT	CSVDPGLAGEGTGELFF